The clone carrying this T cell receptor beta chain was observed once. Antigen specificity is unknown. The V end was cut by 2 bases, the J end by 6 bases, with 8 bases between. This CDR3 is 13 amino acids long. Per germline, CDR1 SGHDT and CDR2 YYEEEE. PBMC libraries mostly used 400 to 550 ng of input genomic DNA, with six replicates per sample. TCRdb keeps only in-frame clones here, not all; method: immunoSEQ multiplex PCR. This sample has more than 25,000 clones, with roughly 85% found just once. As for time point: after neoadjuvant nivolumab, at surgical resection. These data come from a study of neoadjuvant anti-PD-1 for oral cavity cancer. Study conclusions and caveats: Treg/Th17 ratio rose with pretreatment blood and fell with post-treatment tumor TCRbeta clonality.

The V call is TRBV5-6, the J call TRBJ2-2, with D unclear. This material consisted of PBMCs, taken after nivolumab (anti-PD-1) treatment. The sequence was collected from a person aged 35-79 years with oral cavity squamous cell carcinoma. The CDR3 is CASSFNPAGELFF. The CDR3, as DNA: TGTGCCAGCAGCTTCAACCCGGCCGGGGAGCTGTTTTTT.